The 22 T cell receptor beta chains given below trace back to one sample, sequenced in a study of blood T cell repertoires in COVID-19. Method: immunoSEQ multiplex PCR; TCRdb's copy keeps in-frame clones and lacks some. This table has roughly 130,000 clones, 90% appearing once. The material sequenced was peripheral blood. These receptors came from a man in his sixties with COVID-19, enrolled during active disease.

The chain employs TRBV30 and TRBJ2-7; perhaps TRBD2 as D (7 bases). V dropped 4 bases and J dropped 2 bases, with 21 bases sitting between them. Germline lookup yields CDR1 GTSNPN and CDR2 SVGIG (reference sequence). There are 16 residues in the CDR3. The CDR3 coding sequence is TGTGCCTGGAATAACGGGGGGCCCCAACTGGCCTACGAGCAGTACTTC. This sequence encodes CAWNNGGPQLAYEQYF.

The CDR3 sequence is CASSQGAENYEQYF. As DNA, the CDR3 is TGTGCCAGCAGCCAAGGGGCAGAGAACTACGAGCAGTACTTC. The chain joins TRBV3-1 (or the pseudogene TRBV3-2) to TRBJ2-7; D is uncertain. Trimming stripped 1 base from V and 3 bases from J, with 10 bases between. The CDR3 sequence is 14 residues long. Germline V gives CDR1 LGHDT, CDR2 YNNKEL (reference sequence).

V is TRBV5-1 and J is TRBJ2-1; the match to TRBD1 covers 7 bases. Losses at the gene ends were 1 base for V and 8 bases for J; bases not matched to a gene: 6. Germline V gene lookup returns CDR1 SGHRS and CDR2 YFSETQ. This CDR3 region has 14 residues. The CDR3 sequence is CASSLRQGDDEQFF. Here the CDR3 DNA reads TGCGCCAGCAGCTTGCGACAGGGAGACGATGAGCAGTTCTTC.

The chain couples TRBV15 to TRBJ1-2; no clear D gene. CDR1 and CDR2 (germline): LNHNV, YYDKDF (reference sequence). CDR3 length: 16 residues. V lost 0 bases, J lost 2 bases, and 13 bases lay in between. The CDR3 nucleotides read TGTGCCACCAGCAGAGATATCGGCAGGCGAAACTATGGCTACACCTTC. Amino acid sequence: CATSRDIGRRNYGYTF.

The chain recombines TRBV2 with TRBJ2-1, with a possible D match to TRBD2 (6 bases). The ends were cut back, 8 bases at V and 2 bases at J, with 13 bases in the middle. Germline loops: CDR1 SNHLY, CDR2 FYNNEI. The CDR3 has 14 amino acids. The CDR3 sequence: CASLPSATYNEQFF. As DNA, the CDR3 is TGTGCCAGCCTCCCTAGCGCTACCTACAATGAGCAGTTCTTC.

V usage is TRBV28 and J usage is TRBJ2-3; 10 nucleotides align to TRBD2. Trimming removed 10 bases from V and 1 base from J; junction bases left unmatched: 14. The CDR3 covers 17 residues. Germline assignment: CDR1 MDHEN and CDR2 SYDVKM. The CDR3 coding sequence is TGTGCCACCAGGGGGCTAGCGGGAGAAATCGGCACAGATACGCAGTATTTT. Translation gives CATRGLAGEIGTDTQYF. Full variable domain (rest looked up from reference TRBV28 and TRBJ2-3): DVKVTQSSRYLVKRTGEKVFLECVQDMDHENMFWYRQDPGLGLRLIYFSYDVKMKEKGDIPEGYSVSREKKERFSLILESASTNQTSMYLCATRGLAGEIGTDTQYFGPGTRLTVL.

The chain is built from TRBV11-3 and TRBJ2-2; 12 nucleotides line up with TRBD2. The CDR3 covers 18 residues. Germline V CDR1 and CDR2: SGHNT, YENEEA. J lost 3 bases, V lost 7 bases, and 12 bases had no gene match. CDR3 sequence (DNA): TGTGCCAGCACCTTGGGACTAGCGGGCTTGGGAGACACCGGGGAGCTGTTTTTT. Its translation: CASTLGLAGLGDTGELFF.

This sequence joins TRBV19 and TRBJ2-2; the D is unclear. Trimming took off 1 base at V and 6 bases at J, with 15 bases between the two ends. Germline values: CDR1 LNHDA, CDR2 SQIVND (reference sequence). This CDR3 has 16 amino acids. The CDR3, as DNA: TGTGCCAGTAGTATAGCAGTCTACGGAGACGCCGGGGAGCTGTTTTTT. As protein: CASSIAVYGDAGELFF.

The CDR3 bases are TGTGCCAGCAGCTTACAGGGAAGTTTCCACGAGCAGTACTTC. Its translation: CASSLQGSFHEQYF. The chain has TRBV5-4 and TRBJ2-7; possible D gene TRBD1, 6 bases. The CDR3 length is 14 residues. V dropped 2 bases and J dropped 5 bases, with 14 bases sitting between them. CDR1 SGHNT and CDR2 YYREEE come from the germline V gene (reference sequence). The full variable domain, with the rest looked up from reference TRBV5-4 and TRBJ2-7, is ETGVTQSPTHLIKTRGQQVTLRCSSQSGHNTVSWYQQALGQGPQFIFQYYREEENGRGNFPPRFSGLQFPNYSSELNVNALELDDSALYLCASSLQGSFHEQYFGPGTRLTVT.

This chain joins TRBV21-1 and TRBJ2-7; the D call TRBD2 from the table was never checked on the DNA. TRBV21-1 is deemed a pseudogene. The CDR3 length is 18 residues. The DNA of the CDR3 is TGTGCCAGCAGCATCCGTGAGCGGGAGACAGGAGAGACGGGCGAGCAGTACTTC. This gives the protein CASSIRERETGETGEQYF.

The rearrangement joins TRBV29-1 to TRBJ2-7; 10 bases line up with TRBD2. Looked up from germline, CDR1 is SQVTM and CDR2 is ANQGSEA. V trimming: 1 base; J trimming: 0 bases; junction bases outside the gene matches: 12. The CDR3 covers 18 residues. The CDR3 bases are TGCAGCGTTGAAGCTCCAGGGGGAGCGGGAGGGACCTCCTACGAGCAGTACTTC. Protein: CSVEAPGGAGGTSYEQYF.

The gene calls are TRBV7-9 and TRBJ1-6; D may be TRBD1 (6 bases). Germline-derived CDR1 and CDR2 are SEHNR and FQNEAQ (reference sequence). The length of the CDR3 is 13 residues. V was shortened by 5 bases and J by 12 bases, with 14 bases between the two germline ends. The CDR3 protein is CASSTGTQLPLHF. The CDR3 nucleotides are TGTGCCAGCAGCACCGGGACACAACTACCCCTCCACTTT.

The genes are TRBV7-9 and TRBJ2-1; 7 nucleotides line up with TRBD2. Trimming at V came to 5 bases and at J to 2 bases, leaving 12 bases not matched to a gene. Germline lookup yields CDR1 SEHNR and CDR2 FQNEAQ (reference sequence). This CDR3 region has 17 residues. Here the CDR3 reads CASSPPVPSGPYNEQFF. The CDR3 DNA reads TGTGCCAGCAGCCCCCCTGTCCCTAGCGGACCCTACAATGAGCAGTTCTTC.

This clone was recorded once. The J gene is TRBJ1-2, the V gene TRBV18, with 10 bases matching TRBD1. The length of the CDR3 is 15 residues. Trimming at V came to 2 bases and at J to 4 bases, leaving 4 bases not matched to a gene. Germline CDR1 is KGHSH and CDR2 is LQKENI. CDR3 residues: CASSPSGTGVYGYTF. CDR3 DNA: TGTGCCAGCTCACCAAGCGGGACAGGGGTCTATGGCTACACCTTC.

The genes are TRBV28 and TRBJ2-3; maybe TRBD2 (7 bases). This CDR3 is 15 amino acids long. CDR1 MDHEN and CDR2 SYDVKM come from the germline V gene. The V gene lost 3 bases and the J gene lost 5 bases, with 15 bases spanning the gap. This CDR3 is CASSLGGAGEDTQYF. Here the CDR3 DNA reads TGTGCCAGCAGTTTGGGGGGGGCGGGGGAAGATACGCAGTATTTT.

This sequence joins TRBV19 and TRBJ2-5; unclear D gene. The CDR3 consists of 13 residues. The V gene's germline CDR1 is LNHDA and CDR2 SQIVND (reference sequence). The V end was cut by 5 bases, the J end by 2 bases, with 9 bases between. DNA for the CDR3: TGTGCCAGTAGTTGGGCAGTTCAAGAGACCCAGTACTTC. Translation: CASSWAVQETQYF.

V usage is TRBV5-1 and J usage is TRBJ2-7; TRBD2 aligns across 10 bases. Germline CDR1 is SGHRS and CDR2 is YFSETQ. The V segment lost 2 bases and the J segment 2 bases; nucleotides outside the gene matches: 7. CDR3 length: 16 amino acids. The CDR3 spells CASSLLGTSATYEQYF. DNA of the CDR3: TGCGCCAGCAGCTTACTAGGGACTAGCGCGACCTACGAGCAGTACTTC.

J is TRBJ2-4 and V is TRBV7-9, with TRBD1 identical over 7 bases. This CDR3 has 16 residues. From germline, CDR1 is SEHNR and CDR2 FQNEAQ (reference sequence). Trimming removed 8 bases from V and 0 bases from J; junction bases left unmatched: 10. This chain's CDR3 is CASSRAGGLAKNIQYF. The CDR3 bases are TGTGCCAGCTCTCGGGCAGGGGGATTAGCCAAAAACATTCAGTACTTC. The full variable domain, with the rest looked up from reference TRBV7-9 and TRBJ2-4, is DTGVSQNPRHKITKRGQNVTFRCDPISEHNRLYWYRQTLGQGPEFLTYFQNEAQLEKSRLLSDRFSAERPKGSFSTLEIQRTEQGDSAMYLCASSRAGGLAKNIQYFGAGTRLSVL.

This rearrangement joins TRBV5-1 to TRBJ2-6, with 8 positions matching TRBD1. With V trimmed by 4 bases and J by 2 bases, 2 bases remained unmatched. CDR3 size: 15 residues. Looked up from germline, CDR1 is SGHRS and CDR2 is YFSETQ. Here the CDR3 reads CASSPDRAGANVLTF. The CDR3, as DNA: TGCGCCAGCAGCCCGGACAGGGCTGGGGCCAACGTCCTGACTTTC.

The genes are TRBV6-5 and TRBJ2-2; the D gene is possibly TRBD1 (6 bases). The CDR3 consists of 14 residues. Trimming cost V 2 bases and J 5 bases, with 9 bases left between them. Per germline, CDR1 MNHEY and CDR2 SVGAGI. CDR3 region: CASSYTGWTGELFF. In DNA, the CDR3 is TGTGCCAGCAGTTACACAGGGTGGACCGGGGAGCTGTTTTTT.

V usage is TRBV18 and J usage is TRBJ1-2; D gene uncertain. Germline V gene data show CDR1 as KGHSH and CDR2 as LQKENI. The ends were cut back, 5 bases at V and 1 base at J, with 8 bases in the middle. The CDR3 runs to 13 residues. CDR3 DNA: TGTGCCAGCTCAGAGAACAGTAACTATGGCTACACCTTC. This translates into CASSENSNYGYTF.

This clone was seen once. In DNA, the CDR3 is TGTGCCAGCAGTTCCATAGCGGGAGGAGAGACCCAGTACTTC. Translated: CASSSIAGGETQYF. The chain couples TRBV27 to TRBJ2-5; TRBD2 agrees at 10 bases. The V and J ends lost 4 bases and 4 bases, in that order; junction bases with no gene match: 3. The CDR3 runs 14 residues. CDR1 is MNHEY, CDR2 SMNVEV, per germline (reference sequence).